The 19 T cell receptor beta chains below all came from one sample that was sequenced in a study of persistence of HIV-infected CD4 T cells. Anti-CD3/anti-CD28 beads served as a nonspecific positive control stimulus. Sorting selected CD4+ T cells upregulating both CD40 ligand and CD69. This was the immunoSEQ version 4 assay in survey mode. The repertoire was sequenced with immunoSEQ multiplex PCR; TCRdb's copy has only in-frame clones and lacks some. The data contain some 50,000 clones, 85% to 90% of them singletons. Their antigens are not known. Sample: CD4+ T cells sorted from PBMCs after approximately 18-hour stimulation, taken from a patient who received antiretroviral therapy. The receptors originated from an adult woman with HIV who was CMV-seropositive.

The chain links TRBV18 to TRBJ2-3; weak D call: TRBD2 (5 bases). Germline CDR1 KGHSH, CDR2 LQKENI. This CDR3 region has 17 residues. Trimming left V 1 base short and J 1 base short, with 15 bases between. CDR3 sequence (DNA): TGTGCCAGCTCACCACTAAGTCTGGCGGGTGGCACAGATACGCAGTATTTT. It is translated as CASSPLSLAGGTDTQYF.

This sequence joins TRBV14 and TRBJ2-7; D perhaps matches TRBD2 (7 bases). The CDR3 sequence is 18 residues long. In germline, CDR1 is SGHDN, CDR2 FVKESK. The V and J ends lost 2 bases and 2 bases respectively, with 22 bases between them. CDR3 bases: TGTGCCAGCAGCCAAAGGGGGGGTCGCCAGATAGGGACCTACGAGCAGTACTTC. Translating gives CASSQRGGRQIGTYEQYF.

The gene calls are TRBV18 and TRBJ2-2, with D hard to call. Germline CDR1 reads KGHSH; CDR2 reads LQKENI. V was pared by 5 bases and J by 3 bases, with 10 bases between. This CDR3 has 14 residues. CDR3 residues: CASSFERDTGELFF. Here the CDR3 DNA reads TGTGCCAGCTCATTTGAACGGGACACCGGGGAGCTGTTTTTT.

The chain joins TRBV7-3 to TRBJ2-5; D could derive from TRBD1 or TRBD2 (7 bases each). The CDR3 has 13 residues. The V end was cut by 5 bases, the J end by 5 bases, with 12 bases between. Per germline, CDR1 SGHTA and CDR2 FQGTGA. The CDR3 protein is CASSRQGGETQYF. Written as DNA, the CDR3 is TGTGCCAGCAGCCGACAGGGAGGGGAGACCCAGTACTTC.

The V call is TRBV28, the J call TRBJ2-3, with TRBD2 identical over 10 bases. Trimming at V came to 2 bases and at J to 7 bases, leaving 6 bases not matched to a gene. Germline values: CDR1 MDHEN, CDR2 SYDVKM. The CDR3 contains 15 residues. DNA of the CDR3: TGTGCCAGCAGTTTAGGAGCGGGAGGGGGTTATACGCAGTATTTT. It encodes CASSLGAGGGYTQYF. Full variable domain (missing parts from reference TRBV28 and TRBJ2-3): DVKVTQSSRYLVKRTGEKVFLECVQDMDHENMFWYRQDPGLGLRLIYFSYDVKMKEKGDIPEGYSVSREKKERFSLILESASTNQTSMYLCASSLGAGGGYTQYFGPGTRLTVL.

The chain uses TRBV4-1 and TRBJ2-7; D gene unclear. Germline V gene sequence: CDR1 MGHRA, CDR2 YSYEKL. The CDR3 spans 14 residues. The V end lost 0 bases, the J end lost 1 base, and 7 bases lay between the germline ends. The CDR3, as DNA: TGCGCCAGCAGCCAAGAACCCCGGTCCTACGAGCAGTACTTC. Its protein is CASSQEPRSYEQYF.

This chain joins TRBV25-1 and TRBJ2-2, with D maybe TRBD1 (6 bases). Germline CDR1 reads MGHDK; CDR2 reads SYGVNS. This CDR3 region has 12 residues. The V gene lost 6 bases and the J gene lost 5 bases, with 7 bases spanning the gap. The CDR3, as DNA: TGTGCCAGCAGGCAGGGGACCGGGGAGCTGTTTTTT. It codes for CASRQGTGELFF.

The chain combines TRBV2 with TRBJ2-5; TRBD1 matches 7 bases. The V and J ends lost 6 bases and 1 base, in that order; junction bases with no gene match: 5. Germline lookup yields CDR1 SNHLY and CDR2 FYNNEI. The CDR3 is made up of 14 amino acids. DNA for the CDR3: TGTGCCAGCAGCGCGGACAGGAGCCAAGAGACCCAGTACTTC. Its protein product is CASSADRSQETQYF. Full variable domain (outside the CDR3, taken from reference TRBV2 and TRBJ2-5): EPEVTQTPSHQVTQMGQEVILRCVPISNHLYFYWYRQILGQKVEFLVSFYNNEISEKSEIFDDQFSVERPDGSNFTLKIRSTKLEDSAMYFCASSADRSQETQYFGPGTRLLVL.

The chain recombines TRBV5-1 with TRBJ1-6; a weak D match, TRBD1 (5 bases). The germline gives CDR1 SGHRS, CDR2 YFSETQ. Trimming took off 0 bases at V and 3 bases at J, with 7 bases between the two ends. The CDR3 extends over 15 amino acids. The CDR3 spells CASSLGRVYNSPLHF. The CDR3 DNA follows: TGCGCCAGCAGCTTGGGCAGGGTCTATAATTCACCCCTCCACTTT.

The V and J genes are TRBV5-4 and TRBJ2-7, with 7 bases fitting TRBD2. Per the germline V gene, CDR1 is SGHNT and CDR2 is YYREEE (reference sequence). V shed 3 bases and J 0 bases; nucleotides not matched to a gene: 6. The CDR3 runs 15 residues. The CDR3 DNA sequence: TGTGCCAGCAGCTATGGGGGGGTCTTCTCCTACGAGCAGTACTTC. Residues: CASSYGGVFSYEQYF.

The chain couples TRBV7-9 to TRBJ1-1, with D perhaps TRBD1 (5 bases). The CDR3 has 13 amino acids. Trimming shortened V by 4 bases and J by 5 bases, and 11 bases separated the two germline ends. CDR1 is SEHNR and CDR2 is FQNEAQ in the germline V gene (reference sequence). The CDR3 coding sequence is TGTGCCAGCAGCTCCTCGGGGGGGACTGAAGCTTTCTTT. Its translation is CASSSSGGTEAFF.

The chain couples TRBV9 to TRBJ2-7, with 7 bases matching TRBD2. This CDR3 is built from 13 residues. CDR1 and CDR2 (germline): SGDLS, YYNGEE. J gave up 3 bases and V 3 bases, and 3 bases lay outside the gene matches. CDR3 in DNA: TGTGCCAGCAGCGGGGCGGGAGACTACGAGCAGTACTTC. This encodes CASSGAGDYEQYF.

This rearrangement joins TRBV28 to TRBJ2-4, with 8 bases lining up with TRBD1. Germline V CDR1 and CDR2: MDHEN, SYDVKM. The CDR3 is made up of 16 amino acids. The junction had 10 bases not matched to a gene; V was cut back by 6 bases and J by 3 bases. The CDR3 region is CASRPWTGSSKNIQYF. The CDR3 bases are TGTGCCAGCAGACCTTGGACAGGGAGCAGCAAAAACATTCAGTACTTC.

The chain combines TRBV3-1 (or the pseudogene TRBV3-2) with TRBJ1-5; D call uncertain. The germline V and J ends were trimmed by 5 bases and 4 bases, with 9 bases remaining between them. Germline CDR1 LGHDT, CDR2 YNNKEL (reference sequence). The CDR3 extends over 13 amino acids. The CDR3 coding sequence is TGTGCCAGCAGCAAAGGAACAAATCAGCCCCAGCATTTT. Translating gives CASSKGTNQPQHF.

The rearrangement links TRBV18 to TRBJ1-5; D remains ambiguous. The ends were cut back, 3 bases at V and 1 base at J, with 4 bases in the middle. The CDR3 loop spans 13 amino acids. CDR1 and CDR2 (germline): KGHSH, LQKENI. The CDR3 bases are TGTGCCAGCTCACCCGCAAGCAATCAGCCCCAGCATTTT. It codes for CASSPASNQPQHF.

This sequence joins TRBV15 and TRBJ1-3, with a weak D call TRBD1 (5 bases). CDR3 length: 15 residues. Trimming took off 8 bases at V and 0 bases at J, with 14 bases between the two ends. The V gene's germline CDR1 is LNHNV and CDR2 YYDKDF (reference sequence). The CDR3 sequence is CATALGGASGNTIYF. CDR3 coding DNA: TGTGCCACCGCCTTGGGAGGGGCCTCTGGAAACACCATATATTTT.

This sequence joins TRBV28 and TRBJ1-1; D is unresolved. This CDR3 region has 12 residues. CDR1 MDHEN and CDR2 SYDVKM come from the germline V gene. V dropped 4 bases and J dropped 9 bases, with 12 bases sitting between them. CDR3 sequence (DNA): TGTGCCAGCAGTTACCGGGAGCTTAAAGCTTTCTTT. This codes for CASSYRELKAFF.

The CDR3 here is CASSLGLREKLFF. The CDR3 nucleotides are TGTGCCAGCAGCCTGGGACTTCGGGAAAAACTGTTTTTT. The V and J genes are TRBV7-8 and TRBJ1-4, with D possibly being TRBD1 (5 bases). The CDR3 has 13 amino acids. The germline V and J ends were trimmed by 5 bases and 8 bases, with 12 bases remaining between them. Germline lookup yields CDR1 SGHVS and CDR2 FQNEAQ.

This clone was detected only once. In nucleotides, the CDR3 is TGTGCCAGTAGCCAGGAGGGCAGGGGCTCAGATACGCAGTATTTT. Its translation: CASSQEGRGSDTQYF. The chain uses TRBV19 and TRBJ2-3; D is perhaps TRBD1 or TRBD2 (6 bases each). The germline V gene has CDR1 LNHDA and CDR2 SQIVND (reference sequence). V lost 6 bases to trimming and J lost 4 bases, with 17 bases between them. CDR3 length: 15 amino acids.